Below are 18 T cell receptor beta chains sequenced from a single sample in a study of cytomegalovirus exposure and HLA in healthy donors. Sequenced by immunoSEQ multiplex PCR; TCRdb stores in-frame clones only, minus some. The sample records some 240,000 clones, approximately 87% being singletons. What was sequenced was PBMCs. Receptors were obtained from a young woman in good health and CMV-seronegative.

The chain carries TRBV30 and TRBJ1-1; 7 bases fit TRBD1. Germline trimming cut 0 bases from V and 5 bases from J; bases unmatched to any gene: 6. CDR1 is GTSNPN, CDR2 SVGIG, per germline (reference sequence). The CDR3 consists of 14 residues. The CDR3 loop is CAWSVTGDRTEAFF. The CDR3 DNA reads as TGTGCCTGGAGTGTCACAGGGGATCGAACTGAAGCTTTCTTT.

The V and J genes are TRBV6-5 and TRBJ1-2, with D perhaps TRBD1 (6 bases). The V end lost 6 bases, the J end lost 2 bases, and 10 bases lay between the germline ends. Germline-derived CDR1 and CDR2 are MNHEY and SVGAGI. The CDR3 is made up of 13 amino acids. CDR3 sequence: CASRDTGNYGYTF. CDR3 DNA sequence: TGTGCCAGCAGGGATACAGGGAACTATGGCTACACCTTC.

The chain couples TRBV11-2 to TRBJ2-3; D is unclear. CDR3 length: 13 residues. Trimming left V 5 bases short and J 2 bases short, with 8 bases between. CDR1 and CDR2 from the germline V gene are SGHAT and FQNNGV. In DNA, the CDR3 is TGTGCCAGCAGCGCCAGATTCACAGATACGCAGTATTTT. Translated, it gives CASSARFTDTQYF.

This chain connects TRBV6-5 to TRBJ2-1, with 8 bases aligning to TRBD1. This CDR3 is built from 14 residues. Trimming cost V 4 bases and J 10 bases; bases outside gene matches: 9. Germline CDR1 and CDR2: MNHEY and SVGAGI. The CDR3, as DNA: TGTGCCAGCAGTTCGCGCGGGACAGGCGGCGAGCAGTTCTTC. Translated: CASSSRGTGGEQFF.

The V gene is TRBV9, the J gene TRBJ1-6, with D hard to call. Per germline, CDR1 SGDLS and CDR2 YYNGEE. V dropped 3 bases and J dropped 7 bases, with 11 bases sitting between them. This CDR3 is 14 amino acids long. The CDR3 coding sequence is TGTGCCAGCAGCGCCGCACTTATCAATTCACCCCTCCACTTT. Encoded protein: CASSAALINSPLHF.

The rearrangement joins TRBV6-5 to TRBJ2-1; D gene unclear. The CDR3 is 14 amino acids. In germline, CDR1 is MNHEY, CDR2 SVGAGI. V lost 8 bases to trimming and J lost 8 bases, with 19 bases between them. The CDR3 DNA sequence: TGTGCCAGCCGGAGCCCGAGCCGCCCACATGAGCAGTTCTTC. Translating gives CASRSPSRPHEQFF.

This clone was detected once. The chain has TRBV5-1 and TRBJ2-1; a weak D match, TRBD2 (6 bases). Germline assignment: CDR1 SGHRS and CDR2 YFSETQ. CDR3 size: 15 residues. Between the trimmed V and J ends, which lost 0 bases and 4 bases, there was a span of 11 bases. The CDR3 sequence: CASSLAPGLYNEQFF. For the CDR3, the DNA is TGCGCCAGCAGCTTGGCCCCGGGACTTTACAATGAGCAGTTCTTC. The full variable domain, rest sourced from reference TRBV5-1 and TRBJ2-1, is KAGVTQTPRYLIKTRGQQVTLSCSPISGHRSVSWYQQTPGQGLQFLFEYFSETQRNKGNFPGRFSGRQFSNSRSEMNVSTLELGDSALYLCASSLAPGLYNEQFFGPGTRLTVL.

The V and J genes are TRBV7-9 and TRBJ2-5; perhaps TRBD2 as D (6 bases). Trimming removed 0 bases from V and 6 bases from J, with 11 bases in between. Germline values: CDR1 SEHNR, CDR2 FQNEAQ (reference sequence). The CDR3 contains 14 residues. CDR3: CASSLAGGEKTQYF. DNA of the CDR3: TGTGCCAGCAGCTTAGCAGGCGGGGAGAAGACCCAGTACTTC.

The CDR3 loop reads CASSPRTGSSYEQYF. In DNA form, the CDR3 reads TGTGCCAGCAGCCCCAGGACAGGGAGCTCCTACGAGCAGTACTTC. V usage is TRBV5-5 and J usage is TRBJ2-7, with TRBD1 matching 8 bases. V was pared by 4 bases and J by 0 bases, with 6 bases of the junction left unmatched. Germline loops: CDR1 SGHKS, CDR2 YYEKEE (reference sequence). This CDR3 is built from 15 residues. Filled out from reference TRBV5-5 and TRBJ2-7, the complete variable domain reads DAGVTQSPTHLIKTRGQQVTLRCSPISGHKSVSWYQQVLGQGPQFIFQYYEKEERGRGNFPDRFSARQFPNYSSELNVNALLLGDSALYLCASSPRTGSSYEQYFGPGTRLTVT.

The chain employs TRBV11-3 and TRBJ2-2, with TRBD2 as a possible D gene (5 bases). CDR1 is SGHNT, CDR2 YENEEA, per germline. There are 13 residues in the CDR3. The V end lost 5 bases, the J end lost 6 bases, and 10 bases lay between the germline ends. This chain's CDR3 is CASSGLHPGELFF. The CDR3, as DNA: TGTGCCAGCAGCGGACTCCACCCCGGGGAGCTGTTTTTT.

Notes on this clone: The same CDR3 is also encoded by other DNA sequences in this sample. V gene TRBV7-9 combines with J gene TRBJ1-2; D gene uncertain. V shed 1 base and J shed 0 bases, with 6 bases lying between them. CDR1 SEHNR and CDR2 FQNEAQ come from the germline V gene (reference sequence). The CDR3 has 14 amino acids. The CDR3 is CASSLGTANYGYTF. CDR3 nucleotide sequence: TGTGCCAGCAGCTTAGGGACGGCTAACTATGGCTACACCTTC.

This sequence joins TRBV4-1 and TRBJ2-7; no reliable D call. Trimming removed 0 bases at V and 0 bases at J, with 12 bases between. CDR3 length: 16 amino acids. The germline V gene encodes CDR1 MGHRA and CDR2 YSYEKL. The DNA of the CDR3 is TGCGCCAGCAGCCAAGATTTCGCTTTCGACTCCTACGAGCAGTACTTC. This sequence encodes CASSQDFAFDSYEQYF.

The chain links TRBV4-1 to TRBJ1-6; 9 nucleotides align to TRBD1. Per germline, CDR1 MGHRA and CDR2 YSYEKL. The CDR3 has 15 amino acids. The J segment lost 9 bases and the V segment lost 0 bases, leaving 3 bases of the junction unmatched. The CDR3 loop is CASSQEGTGTSPLHF. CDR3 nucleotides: TGCGCCAGCAGCCAAGAGGGGACAGGGACTTCACCCCTCCACTTT.

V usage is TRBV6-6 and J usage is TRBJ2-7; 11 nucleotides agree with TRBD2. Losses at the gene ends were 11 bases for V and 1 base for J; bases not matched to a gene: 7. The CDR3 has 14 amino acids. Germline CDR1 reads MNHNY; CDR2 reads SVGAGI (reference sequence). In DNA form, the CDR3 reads TGTGCCTCCCTAGCGGGAGGCCTTTCCTACGAGCAGTACTTC. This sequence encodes CASLAGGLSYEQYF.

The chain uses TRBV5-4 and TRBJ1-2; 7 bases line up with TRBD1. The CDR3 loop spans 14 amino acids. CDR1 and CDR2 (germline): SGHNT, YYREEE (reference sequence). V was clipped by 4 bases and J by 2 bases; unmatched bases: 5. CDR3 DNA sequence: TGTGCCAGCAGCCCCGGGACAGACAACTATGGCTACACCTTC. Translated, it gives CASSPGTDNYGYTF.

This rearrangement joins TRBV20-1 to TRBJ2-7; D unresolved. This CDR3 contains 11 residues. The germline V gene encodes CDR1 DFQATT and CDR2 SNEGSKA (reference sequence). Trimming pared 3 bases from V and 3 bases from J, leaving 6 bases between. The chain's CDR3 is CSARTLYEQYF. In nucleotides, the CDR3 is TGCAGTGCTAGGACCCTCTACGAGCAGTACTTC.

The CDR3 protein is CASSLGSGLTEAFF. CDR3 DNA: TGCGCCAGCAGCTTGGGCTCGGGGCTCACTGAAGCTTTCTTT. The rearrangement links TRBV5-1 to TRBJ1-1; perhaps TRBD1 as D (5 bases). The CDR3 loop spans 14 amino acids. With 0 bases removed from V and 4 bases from J, the gap between germline ends came to 10 bases. Germline assignment: CDR1 SGHRS and CDR2 YFSETQ.

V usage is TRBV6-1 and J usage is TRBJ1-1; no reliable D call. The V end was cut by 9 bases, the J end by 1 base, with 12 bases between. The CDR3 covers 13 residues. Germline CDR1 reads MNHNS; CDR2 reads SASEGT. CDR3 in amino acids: CASDRWSNTEAFF. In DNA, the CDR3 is TGTGCCAGTGACCGCTGGTCGAACACTGAAGCTTTCTTT.